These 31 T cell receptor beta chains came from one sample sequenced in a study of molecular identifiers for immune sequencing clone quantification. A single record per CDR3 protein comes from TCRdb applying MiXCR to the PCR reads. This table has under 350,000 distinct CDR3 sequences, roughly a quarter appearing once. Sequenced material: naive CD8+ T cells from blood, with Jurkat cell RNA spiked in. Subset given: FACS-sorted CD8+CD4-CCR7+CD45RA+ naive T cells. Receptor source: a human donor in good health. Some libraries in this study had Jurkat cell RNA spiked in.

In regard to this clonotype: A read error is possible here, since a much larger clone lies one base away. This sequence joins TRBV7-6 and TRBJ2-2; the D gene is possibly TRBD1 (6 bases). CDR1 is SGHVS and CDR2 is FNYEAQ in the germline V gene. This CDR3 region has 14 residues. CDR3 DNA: TGTGCCAGCAGCCACGGAAACAGGGCCGGGGAGCTGTTATTT. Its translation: CASSHGNRAGELLF. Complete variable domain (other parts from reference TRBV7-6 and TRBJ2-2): GAGVSQSPRYKVTKRGQDVALRCDPISGHVSLYWYRQALGQGPEFLTYFNYEAQQDKSGLPNDRFSAERPEGSISTLTIQRTEQRDSAMYRCASSHGNRAGELLFGEGSRLTVL.

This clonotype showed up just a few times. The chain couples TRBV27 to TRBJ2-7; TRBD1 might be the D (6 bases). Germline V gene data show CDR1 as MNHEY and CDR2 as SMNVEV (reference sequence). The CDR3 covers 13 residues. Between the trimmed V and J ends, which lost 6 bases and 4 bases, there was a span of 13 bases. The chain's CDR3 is CASSLTGLYEQYF. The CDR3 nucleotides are TGTGCCAGCAGCTTGACAGGCCTTTACGAGCAGTACTTC.

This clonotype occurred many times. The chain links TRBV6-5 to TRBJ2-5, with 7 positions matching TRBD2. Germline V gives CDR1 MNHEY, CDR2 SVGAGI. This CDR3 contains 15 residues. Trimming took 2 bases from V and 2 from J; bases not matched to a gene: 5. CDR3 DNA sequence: TGTGCCAGCAGTTACGGGAGGGCAGTTCAAGAGACCCAGTACTTC. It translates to CASSYGRAVQETQYF.

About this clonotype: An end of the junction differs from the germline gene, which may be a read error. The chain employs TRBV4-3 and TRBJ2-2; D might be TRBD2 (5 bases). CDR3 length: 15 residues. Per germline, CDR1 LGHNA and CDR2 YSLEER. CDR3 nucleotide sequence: TGCGCCAGCAGCCAAGGGTCAGTGAACACCGGGGAGCCGTTTTTT. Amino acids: CASSQGSVNTGEPFF.

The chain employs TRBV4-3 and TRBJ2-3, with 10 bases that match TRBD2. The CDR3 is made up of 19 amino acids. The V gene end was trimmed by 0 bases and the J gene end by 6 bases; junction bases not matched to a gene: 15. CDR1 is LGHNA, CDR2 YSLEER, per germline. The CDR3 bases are TGCGCCAGCAGCCAAGATGATTTCGCGGCTAGCGGGGGAACGGATACGCAGTATTTT. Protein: CASSQDDFAASGGTDTQYF.

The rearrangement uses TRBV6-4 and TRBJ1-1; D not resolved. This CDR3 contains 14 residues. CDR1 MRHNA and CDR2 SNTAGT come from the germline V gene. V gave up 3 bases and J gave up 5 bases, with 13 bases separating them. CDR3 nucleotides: TGTGCCAGCAGTGAGAGGGTCCCGGGGACTGAAGCTTTCTTT. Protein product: CASSERVPGTEAFF.

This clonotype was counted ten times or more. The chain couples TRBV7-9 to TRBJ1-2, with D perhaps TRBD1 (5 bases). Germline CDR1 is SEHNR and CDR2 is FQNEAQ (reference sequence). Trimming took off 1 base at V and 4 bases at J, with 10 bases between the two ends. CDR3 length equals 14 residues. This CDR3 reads CASSLVATAYGYTF. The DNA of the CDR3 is TGTGCCAGCAGCTTAGTTGCGACAGCCTATGGCTACACCTTC. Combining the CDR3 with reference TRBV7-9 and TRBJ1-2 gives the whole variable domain DTGVSQNPRHKITKRGQNVTFRCDPISEHNRLYWYRQTLGQGPEFLTYFQNEAQLEKSRLLSDRFSAERPKGSFSTLEIQRTEQGDSAMYLCASSLVATAYGYTFGSGTRLTVV.

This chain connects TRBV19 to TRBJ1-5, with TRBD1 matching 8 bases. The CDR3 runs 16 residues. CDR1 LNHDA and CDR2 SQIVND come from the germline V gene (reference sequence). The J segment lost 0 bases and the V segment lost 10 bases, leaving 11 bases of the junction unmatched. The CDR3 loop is CATADRDQYSNQPQHF. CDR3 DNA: TGTGCCACCGCGGACAGGGACCAATATAGCAATCAGCCCCAGCATTTT.

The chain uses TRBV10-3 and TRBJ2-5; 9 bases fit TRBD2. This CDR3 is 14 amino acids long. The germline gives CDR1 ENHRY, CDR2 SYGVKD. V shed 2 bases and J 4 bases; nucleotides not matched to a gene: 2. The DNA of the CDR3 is TGTGCCATCAGTGAGGGTAGCGGGGGAGAGACCCAGTACTTC. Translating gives CAISEGSGGETQYF.

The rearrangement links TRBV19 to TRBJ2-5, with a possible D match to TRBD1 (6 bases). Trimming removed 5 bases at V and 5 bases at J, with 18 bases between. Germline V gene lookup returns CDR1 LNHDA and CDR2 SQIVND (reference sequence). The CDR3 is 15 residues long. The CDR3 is CASSSEQTGFETQYF. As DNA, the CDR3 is TGTGCCAGTAGTTCAGAACAAACAGGGTTCGAGACCCAGTACTTC. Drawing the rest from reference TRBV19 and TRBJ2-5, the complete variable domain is DGGITQSPKYLFRKEGQNVTLSCEQNLNHDAMYWYRQDPGQGLRLIYYSQIVNDFQKGDIAEGYSVSREKKESFPLTVTSAQKNPTAFYLCASSSEQTGFETQYFGPGTRLLVL.

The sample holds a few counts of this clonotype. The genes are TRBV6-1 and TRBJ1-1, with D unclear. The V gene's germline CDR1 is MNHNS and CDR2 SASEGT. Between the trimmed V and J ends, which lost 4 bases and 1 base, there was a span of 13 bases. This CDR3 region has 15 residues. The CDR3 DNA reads TGTGCCAGCAGTGGATCAAAAGGCTCGAACACTGAAGCTTTCTTT. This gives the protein CASSGSKGSNTEAFF.

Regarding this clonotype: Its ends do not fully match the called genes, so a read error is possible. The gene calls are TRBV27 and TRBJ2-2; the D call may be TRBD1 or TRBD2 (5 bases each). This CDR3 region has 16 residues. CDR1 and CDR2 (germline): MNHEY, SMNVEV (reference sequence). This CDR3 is CASSPTPSPVPGALFF. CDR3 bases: TGTGCCAGCAGTCCTACGCCTAGTCCCGTCCCCGGGGCGCTGTTTTTT.

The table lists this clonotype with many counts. DNA of the CDR3: TGCGCCAGCAGCTTGGGGGGGACATTTGGGGATGAGCAGTTCTTC. Encoded protein: CASSLGGTFGDEQFF. V is TRBV5-1 and J is TRBJ2-1, with TRBD1 as a possible D gene (6 bases). CDR1 SGHRS and CDR2 YFSETQ come from the germline V gene. The CDR3 runs to 15 residues. V gave up 0 bases and J gave up 8 bases, with 15 bases separating them.

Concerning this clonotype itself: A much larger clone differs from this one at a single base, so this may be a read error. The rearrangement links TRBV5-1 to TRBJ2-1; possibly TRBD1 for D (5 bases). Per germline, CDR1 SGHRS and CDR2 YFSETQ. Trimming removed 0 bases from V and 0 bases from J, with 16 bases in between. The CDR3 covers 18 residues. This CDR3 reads CASSLAVRGISSYNEQFF. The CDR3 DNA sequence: TGCGCCAGCAGCTTGGCTGTTAGGGGCATTAGCTCCTACAATGAGCAGTTCTTC.

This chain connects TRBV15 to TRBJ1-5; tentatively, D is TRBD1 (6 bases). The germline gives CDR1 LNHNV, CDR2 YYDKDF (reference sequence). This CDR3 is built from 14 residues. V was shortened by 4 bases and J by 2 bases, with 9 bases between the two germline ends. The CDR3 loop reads CATSTRGRNQPQHF. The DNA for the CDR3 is TGTGCCACCAGCACCAGGGGTCGCAATCAGCCCCAGCATTTT.

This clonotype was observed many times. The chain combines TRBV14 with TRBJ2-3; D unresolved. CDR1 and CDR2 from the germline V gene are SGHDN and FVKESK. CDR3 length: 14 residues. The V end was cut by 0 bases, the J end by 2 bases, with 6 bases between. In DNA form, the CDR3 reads TGTGCCAGCAGCCAAGAAACAGACACAGATACGCAGTATTTT. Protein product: CASSQETDTDTQYF.

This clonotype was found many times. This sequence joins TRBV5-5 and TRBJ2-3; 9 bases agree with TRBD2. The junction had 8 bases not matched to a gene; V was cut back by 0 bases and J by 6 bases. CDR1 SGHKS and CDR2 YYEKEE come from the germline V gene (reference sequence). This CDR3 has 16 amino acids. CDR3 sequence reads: CASSLDLAGYADTQYF. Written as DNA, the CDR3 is TGTGCCAGCAGCTTGGATCTAGCGGGATATGCGGATACGCAGTATTTT.

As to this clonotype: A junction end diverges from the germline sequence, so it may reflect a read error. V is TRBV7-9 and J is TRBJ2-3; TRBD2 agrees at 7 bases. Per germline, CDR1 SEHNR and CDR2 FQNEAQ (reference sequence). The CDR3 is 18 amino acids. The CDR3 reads CSSSHPRSPRGSTDTQYF. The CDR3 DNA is TGTTCCAGCAGCCACCCCCGGTCCCCTCGCGGGAGTACAGATACGCAGTATTTT.

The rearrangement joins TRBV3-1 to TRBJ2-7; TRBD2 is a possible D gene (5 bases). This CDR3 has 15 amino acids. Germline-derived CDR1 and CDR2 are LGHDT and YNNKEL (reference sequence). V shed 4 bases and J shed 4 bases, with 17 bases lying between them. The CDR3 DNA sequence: TGTGCCAGCAGCCGCGGACCGGACGGGAATTACGAGCAGTACTTC. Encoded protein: CASSRGPDGNYEQYF.

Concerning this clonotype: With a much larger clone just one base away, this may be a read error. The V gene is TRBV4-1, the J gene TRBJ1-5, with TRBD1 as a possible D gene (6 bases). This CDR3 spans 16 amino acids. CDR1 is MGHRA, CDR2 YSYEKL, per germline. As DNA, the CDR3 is TGCGTCAGCAGCCCTACTGCAGGGGCAAGCAATCAGCCCCAGCATTTT. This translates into CVSSPTAGASNQPQHF.

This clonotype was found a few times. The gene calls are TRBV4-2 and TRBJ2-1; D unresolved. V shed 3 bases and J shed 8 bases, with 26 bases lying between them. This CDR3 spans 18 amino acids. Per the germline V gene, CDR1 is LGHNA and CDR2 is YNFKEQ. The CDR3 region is CASSHEIQPRVRSYEQFF. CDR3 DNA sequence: TGTGCCAGCAGCCACGAGATCCAGCCTAGGGTCAGGTCCTATGAGCAGTTCTTC.

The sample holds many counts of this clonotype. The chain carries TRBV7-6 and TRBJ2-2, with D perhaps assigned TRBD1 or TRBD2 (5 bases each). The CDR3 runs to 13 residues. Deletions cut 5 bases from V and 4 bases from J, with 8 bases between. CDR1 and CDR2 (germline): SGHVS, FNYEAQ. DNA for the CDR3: TGTGCCAGCAGCGTAGGGACCACCGGGGAGCTGTTTTTT. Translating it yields CASSVGTTGELFF.

The CDR3 DNA is TGTGCCAGCGGCCCACAGGGACTAGCGGACGCGAACACCGGGGAGCTGTTTTTT. Translated, it gives CASGPQGLADANTGELFF. The chain carries TRBV7-3 and TRBJ2-2; 11 bases line up with TRBD2. V trimming: 8 bases; J trimming: 0 bases; junction bases outside the gene matches: 11. The CDR3 contains 18 residues. Germline-derived CDR1 and CDR2 are SGHTA and FQGTGA.

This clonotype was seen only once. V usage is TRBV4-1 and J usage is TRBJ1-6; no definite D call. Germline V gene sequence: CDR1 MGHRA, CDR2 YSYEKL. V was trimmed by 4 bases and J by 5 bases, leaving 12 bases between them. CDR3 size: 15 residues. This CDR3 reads CASSLEGRDNSPLHF. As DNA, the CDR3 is TGCGCCAGCAGCCTAGAGGGAAGAGATAATTCACCCCTCCACTTT.

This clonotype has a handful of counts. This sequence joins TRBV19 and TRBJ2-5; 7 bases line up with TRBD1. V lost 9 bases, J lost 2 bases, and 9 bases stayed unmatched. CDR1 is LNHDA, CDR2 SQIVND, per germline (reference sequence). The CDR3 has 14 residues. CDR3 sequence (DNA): TGTGCCAGCCAACCCCGGGACAGACAAGAGACCCAGTACTTC. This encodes CASQPRDRQETQYF.

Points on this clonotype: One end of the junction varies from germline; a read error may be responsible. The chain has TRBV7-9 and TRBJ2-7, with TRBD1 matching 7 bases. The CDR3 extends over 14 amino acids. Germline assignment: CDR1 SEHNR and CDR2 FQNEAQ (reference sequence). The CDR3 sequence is CASSIGTAHYEPYF. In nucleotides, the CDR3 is TGTGCCAGCAGCATCGGGACAGCCCACTACGAGCCGTACTTC.

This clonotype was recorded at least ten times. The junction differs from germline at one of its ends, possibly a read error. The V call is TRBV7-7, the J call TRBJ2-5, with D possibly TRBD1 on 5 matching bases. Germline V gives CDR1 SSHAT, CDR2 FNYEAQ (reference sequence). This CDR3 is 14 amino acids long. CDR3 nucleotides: TGTGCTAGCAGCTTACAGGCTGACCAAGAGACCCAGTACTTC. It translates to CASSLQADQETQYF.

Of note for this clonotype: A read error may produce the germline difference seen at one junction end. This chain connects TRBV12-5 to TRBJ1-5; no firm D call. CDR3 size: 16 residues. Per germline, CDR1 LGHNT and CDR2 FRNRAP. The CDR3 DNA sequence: TGTGCTAGTGGTTTGTATGTAAAAATAGGCAATCAGCCCCGGCATTTT. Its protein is CASGLYVKIGNQPRHF.

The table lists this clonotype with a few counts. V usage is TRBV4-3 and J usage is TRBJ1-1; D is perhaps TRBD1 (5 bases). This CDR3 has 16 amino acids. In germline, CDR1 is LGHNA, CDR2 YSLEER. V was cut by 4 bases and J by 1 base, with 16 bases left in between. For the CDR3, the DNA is TGCGCCAGCAGCCTTTCTCTTGGGGGATCGAACACTGAAGCTTTCTTT. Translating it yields CASSLSLGGSNTEAFF.

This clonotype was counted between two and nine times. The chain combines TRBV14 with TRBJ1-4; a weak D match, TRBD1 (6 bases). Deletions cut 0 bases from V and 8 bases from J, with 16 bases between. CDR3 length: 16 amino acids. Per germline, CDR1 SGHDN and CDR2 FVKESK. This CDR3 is CASSQDLGGYEEKLFF. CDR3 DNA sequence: TGTGCCAGCAGCCAAGATTTAGGGGGGTACGAAGAAAAACTGTTTTTT.

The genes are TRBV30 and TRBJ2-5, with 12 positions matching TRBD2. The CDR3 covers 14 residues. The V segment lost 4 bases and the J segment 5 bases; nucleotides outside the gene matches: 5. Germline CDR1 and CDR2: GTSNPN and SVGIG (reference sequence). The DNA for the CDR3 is TGTGCCTGGACTAGCGGGGGGGCGGGGGAGACCCAGTACTTC. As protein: CAWTSGGAGETQYF.